Here is one T cell receptor (beta chain) with its context. The junction shows a germline mismatch at one end, possibly a read error. Germline loops: CDR1 WSHSY, CDR2 SAAADI. The CDR3 totals 14 residues. This specimen comes from a study of CD8+CD57+ T cells in acquired aplastic anemia. Study overall: CD4+ cell libraries from healthy donors averaged approximately 10 million reads.

TCR beta VDJ and CDR3 profiles were obtained from a genomic DNA template. TCRdb re-analysed the reads in MiXCR, keeping a single row per CDR3 protein. This table has 400,000 to 450,000 distinct CDR3 sequences, about 70% appearing once. The TCR comes from a human donor in good health, serving as a control. Sequenced: sorted CD4+, CD8+, or CD8+CD57+ T cells (not recorded which) from PBMCs. J is TRBJ2-3 and V is TRBV10-2, with TRBD2 as a possible D gene (6 bases). CDR3 DNA sequence: TGCGCCAGCAGGGACTACCCTAGCACAGATACGCAGTTCTTT. This sequence encodes CASRDYPSTDTQFF.